Sequencing of this T cell receptor (beta chain) was carried out in a study of blood T cells in healthy people across ages. Broader study findings: A conclusive naive versus antigen-experienced comparison was prevented by the unsorted PBMCs. The percentage of naive T cells correlated strongly with TCR beta diversity. Higher diversity and more naive CD4+ cells were features of long-lived donors, compared to aged donors.

Peripheral blood was drawn, approximately 9.7 milliliters per donor. PCR was performed a second time for roughly 7 to 11 cycles using a sample-barcoded 5' primer and a J-beta primer mix. TCRdb used MiXCR to reprocess the 5' RACE reads, holding one entry per CDR3 protein. The table shows over 950,000 distinct CDR3 sequences, with about 53% occurring only once. There are a few counts of this clonotype. Its antigen is unknown. Germline CDR1 is MGHDK and CDR2 is SYGVNS. The CDR3 is 15 residues long. The V segment lost 5 bases and the J segment 7 bases; nucleotides outside the gene matches: 9. The rearrangement links TRBV25-1 to TRBJ2-7, with 12 nucleotides matching TRBD2. Material: blood. The sequence came from an older woman in good health. This CDR3 is CASSKTSGSAGEQYF. CDR3 coding DNA: TGTGCCAGCAGTAAGACTAGCGGGAGTGCTGGAGAGCAGTACTTC.